This paragraph covers one T cell receptor beta chain sequence. Per the germline V gene, CDR1 is KGHSH and CDR2 is LQKENI. V trimming: 5 bases; J trimming: 1 base; junction bases outside the gene matches: 4. The CDR3 runs 14 residues. The sample is drawn from a study of OX40 agonist ivuxolimab in advanced cancers. Study in general: Checkpoint inhibitors had been given previously to 35% to 50% of patients.

Produced via immunoSEQ multiplex PCR; TCRdb's table is partial and in-frame only. The sample records tens of thousands of clones, approximately 86% being singletons. The chain recombines TRBV18 with TRBJ2-5; 7 bases line up with TRBD2. This receptor was obtained from an adult with an advanced solid tumor such as melanoma, head and neck, liver or kidney cancer. Sequences were derived from CD4+ or CD8+ T cells sorted from blood, sampled in a trial of the OX40 agonist ivuxolimab. CDR3 region: CASSFWGGQETQYF. The CDR3 DNA reads TGTGCCAGCTCATTTTGGGGGGGCCAAGAGACCCAGTACTTC. The entire variable domain, with the rest obtained from reference TRBV18 and TRBJ2-5, is as follows: NAGVMQNPRHLVRRRGQEARLRCSPMKGHSHVYWYRQLPEEGLKFMVYLQKENIIDESGMPKERFSAEFPKEGPSILRIQQVVRGDSAAYFCASSFWGGQETQYFGPGTRLLVL.